The 15 T cell receptor beta chains in this list originate from one sample, sequenced in a study of human T cells and chemical hapten exposure. Time point specified: patch test 2, 6 weeks after DPC sensitization. The treatment: therapeutic diphenylcyclopropenone sensitization with weekly scalp DPC. TCRdb reprocessed the RACE reads via MiXCR and lists one record per CDR3 protein. Of approximately 28,000 distinct CDR3 sequences detected, approximately 10% appear once; the ten largest clones hold 6.6%. Sequencing was performed on whole blood, taken in connection with sensitization to the hapten diphenylcyclopropenone (DPC). The receptors come from a man younger than 40 with alopecia areata. Some clones in this sample may be carry-over from other donors' samples.

This clonotype has more than one count but fewer than ten. The chain joins TRBV6-5 to TRBJ1-1, with D hard to call. V shed 8 bases and J shed 0 bases, with 13 bases lying between them. The CDR3 is made up of 14 amino acids. The germline V gene encodes CDR1 MNHEY and CDR2 SVGAGI. CDR3 nucleotide sequence: TGTGCCAGCGGGCGCGAGGCCATGAACACTGAAGCTTTCTTT. Translated: CASGREAMNTEAFF.

This clonotype has just a few counts. The chain joins TRBV6-6 to TRBJ1-4; D is uncertain. Trimming pared 7 bases from V and 6 bases from J, leaving 18 bases between. Germline CDR1 reads MNHNY; CDR2 reads SVGAGI (reference sequence). The CDR3 is 15 amino acids. The DNA for the CDR3 is TGTGCCAGCACAAACTGGGATAAAACCTATGAAAAACTGTTTTTT. This codes for CASTNWDKTYEKLFF.

The chain couples TRBV29-1 to TRBJ2-1, with no clear D. The V and J ends lost 2 bases and 9 bases respectively, with 14 bases between them. Per the germline V gene, CDR1 is SQVTM and CDR2 is ANQGSEA. This CDR3 spans 13 amino acids. The CDR3 DNA reads TGCAGCGTTGAAAAAAACGCGGCGTTTGAGCAGTTCTTC. Its translation: CSVEKNAAFEQFF.

This clonotype was observed a handful of times. The DNA for the CDR3 is TGCAGCGTCTACGGGACACCAAGCTCCTACAATGAGCAGTTCTTC. This gives the protein CSVYGTPSSYNEQFF. This chain joins TRBV29-1 and TRBJ2-1; D possibly corresponds to TRBD1 (6 bases). V was trimmed by 6 bases and J by 0 bases, leaving 15 bases between them. This CDR3 spans 15 amino acids. Germline CDR1 and CDR2: SQVTM and ANQGSEA.

There are many counts of this clonotype. The chain couples TRBV18 to TRBJ2-3, with D perhaps matching TRBD1 (6 bases). The germline CDR1 and CDR2 sequences are KGHSH and LQKENI. Trimming shortened V by 8 bases and J by 4 bases, and 10 bases separated the two germline ends. The CDR3 consists of 12 residues. CDR3 amino acids: CASRTEADTQYF. The CDR3, as DNA: TGTGCCAGCCGGACAGAAGCAGATACGCAGTATTTT.

This clonotype was counted many times. The chain links TRBV20-1 to TRBJ2-1; D is perhaps TRBD2 (6 bases). V lost 1 base and J 7 bases, leaving 11 bases between the germline ends. The CDR3 length is 13 residues. Germline CDR1 DFQATT, CDR2 SNEGSKA (reference sequence). The CDR3 bases are TGCAGTGCTAGAGCCCCGACTAGTAATGAGCAGTTCTTC. Protein sequence: CSARAPTSNEQFF.

A few counts support this clonotype. The V gene is TRBV6-2 or TRBV6-3, the J gene TRBJ2-2; the D is unclear. This CDR3 has 11 residues. V was shortened by 4 bases and J by 10 bases, with 7 bases between the two germline ends. The V gene's germline CDR1 is MNHEY and CDR2 SVGEGT. Here the CDR3 DNA reads TGTGCCAGCAGTTGGGGTCAGGAGCTGTTTTTT. Residues: CASSWGQELFF.

The table lists this clonotype with a few counts. The chain joins TRBV20-1 to TRBJ2-3, with D maybe TRBD2 (6 bases). This CDR3 spans 16 amino acids. Germline lookup yields CDR1 DFQATT and CDR2 SNEGSKA (reference sequence). V lost 0 bases to trimming and J lost 2 bases, with 15 bases between them. The CDR3: CSARENLAVFTDTQYF. CDR3 DNA: TGCAGTGCTAGAGAGAACTTAGCGGTATTCACAGATACGCAGTATTTT.

The chain recombines TRBV6-1 with TRBJ1-3; TRBD1 is a possible D gene (5 bases). Germline V lookup: CDR1 MNHNS, CDR2 SASEGT. Trimming shortened V by 0 bases and J by 4 bases, and 10 bases separated the two germline ends. The CDR3 runs 15 residues. CDR3 sequence (DNA): TGTGCCAGCAGTGAAGCGGCCGGGGCCGGAAACACCATATATTTT. Translating gives CASSEAAGAGNTIYF.

This clonotype turned up a few times. The gene calls are TRBV12-3 or TRBV12-4 and TRBJ2-1, with TRBD2 identical over 8 bases. The V gene end was trimmed by 3 bases and the J gene end by 5 bases; junction bases not matched to a gene: 6. The length of the CDR3 is 15 residues. The CDR3 DNA sequence: TGTGCCAGCAGTTTGGTACTAGCGGTAAACAATGAGCAGTTCTTC. It is translated as CASSLVLAVNNEQFF.

This clonotype was recorded a few times. The gene calls are TRBV6-5 and TRBJ1-6; 7 nucleotides match TRBD1. The V and J ends lost 2 bases and 6 bases, in that order; junction bases with no gene match: 4. This CDR3 comprises 15 residues. Germline CDR1 reads MNHEY; CDR2 reads SVGAGI. The CDR3 region has the DNA TGTGCCAGCAGTTACCGACAGGGCGGTAATTCACCCCTCCACTTT. It specifies CASSYRQGGNSPLHF.

This chain links TRBV19 with TRBJ2-1; no clear D gene. The ends were cut back, 4 bases at V and 2 bases at J, with 9 bases in the middle. This CDR3 has 14 amino acids. CDR1 is LNHDA, CDR2 SQIVND, per germline (reference sequence). The CDR3: CASSTDPTYNEQFF. CDR3 bases: TGTGCCAGTAGTACGGACCCAACCTACAATGAGCAGTTCTTC.

CDR3 sequence: CSGAGGQETQYF. Written as DNA, the CDR3 is TGCAGCGGTGCGGGGGGCCAAGAGACCCAGTACTTC. V is TRBV29-1 and J is TRBJ2-5; 8 bases are a match to TRBD2. This CDR3 is 12 amino acids long. J was trimmed by 1 base and V by 7 bases; bases with no gene match: 2. In germline, CDR1 is SQVTM, CDR2 ANQGSEA.

The table lists this clonotype with many counts. The chain combines TRBV6-5 with TRBJ2-1; 10 nucleotides align to TRBD1. The CDR3 has 16 residues. Looked up from germline, CDR1 is MNHEY and CDR2 is SVGAGI. J lost 10 bases, V lost 7 bases, and 16 bases had no gene match. This CDR3 is CASTATGTGVTGEQFF. DNA for the CDR3: TGTGCCAGCACCGCAACCGGGACAGGGGTGACTGGGGAGCAGTTCTTC.

This clonotype was picked up one time. This could be a read error, since a much larger clone is one nucleotide away. The rearrangement uses TRBV19 and TRBJ2-2; TRBD2 matches 9 bases. CDR1 and CDR2 from the germline V gene are LNHDA and SQIVND (reference sequence). This CDR3 region has 18 residues. CDR3 protein: CTSSIDRLAGKNTGELFF. The DNA for the CDR3 is TGTACCAGTAGTATAGATCGGCTAGCGGGAAAGAACACCGGGGAGCTGTTTTTT.